The 15 T cell receptor beta chains below were found in one sample sequenced in a study of Ad26.COV2.S vaccination and SARS-CoV-2 variants. Treatment noted: approximately 18 received Ad26.COV2.S at low or high dose, single or two shots; roughly five received placebo; per-sample allocation not given. Day 63 after the first vaccine or placebo injection was the time point for sampling. Here immunoSEQ multiplex PCR was the method, and the copy in TCRdb shows in-frame clones only, minus some. The sample contains about 280,000 clones, roughly 86% of which appear only once. This specimen consisted of peripheral blood, obtained in a trial of Ad26.COV2.S vaccine versus placebo. Receptors originate from a person between 18 and 60 years old who received the Ad26.COV2.S COVID-19 vaccine or a placebo.

V gene TRBV6-5 combines with J gene TRBJ2-1; a weak D match, TRBD2 (7 bases). Germline-derived CDR1 and CDR2 are MNHEY and SVGAGI. Trimming took off 2 bases at V and 10 bases at J, with 18 bases between the two ends. There are 15 residues in the CDR3. The CDR3: CASSYRGGGRREQFF. The CDR3 coding sequence is TGTGCCAGCAGTTACAGAGGGGGAGGGAGGCGGGAGCAGTTCTTC.

The chain recombines TRBV3-1 (or the pseudogene TRBV3-2) with TRBJ2-7; TRBD1 matches at 8 bases. With V trimmed by 3 bases and J by 4 bases, 2 bases remained unmatched. The CDR3 has 13 residues. Germline V gene sequence: CDR1 LGHDT, CDR2 YNNKEL (reference sequence). The CDR3 nucleotides are TGTGCCAGCAGCCACACAGGGGGATACGAGCAGTACTTC. It specifies CASSHTGGYEQYF.

The chain employs TRBV7-2 and TRBJ2-5; possibly TRBD2 for D (5 bases). Germline V CDR1 and CDR2: SGHTA, FQGNSA. V was clipped by 4 bases and J by 1 base, with 7 bases between them. The CDR3 length is 13 residues. This CDR3 reads CASSSDFQETQYF. The DNA for the CDR3 is TGTGCCAGCAGCTCGGACTTCCAAGAGACCCAGTACTTC.

The chain combines TRBV15 with TRBJ1-6, with 7 nucleotides matching TRBD1. Germline V gene data show CDR1 as LNHNV and CDR2 as YYDKDF (reference sequence). Unmatched junction bases numbered 2, after V lost 5 bases and J lost 4 bases. This CDR3 has 14 amino acids. The CDR3 loop is CATSPDRYNSPLHF. In DNA form, the CDR3 reads TGTGCCACCAGCCCGGACAGGTATAATTCACCCCTCCACTTT.

This chain connects TRBV19 to TRBJ2-1; TRBD2 matches 9 bases. The V and J ends lost 5 bases and 1 base, in that order; junction bases with no gene match: 12. CDR1 is LNHDA and CDR2 is SQIVND in the germline V gene (reference sequence). CDR3 length: 18 residues. The CDR3 reads CASSSRGAGGPSYNEQFF. Here the CDR3 DNA reads TGTGCCAGTAGTTCCAGAGGGGCGGGAGGGCCTTCCTACAATGAGCAGTTCTTC.

The chain joins TRBV21-1 to TRBJ2-4; TRBD2 was called by the table and not checked on the DNA. TRBV21-1 is annotated as a pseudogene. This CDR3 region has 13 residues. This chain's CDR3 is CASIREAKNIQYF. CDR3 DNA sequence: TGTGCCAGCATCCGAGAGGCCAAAAACATTCAGTACTTC.

The V gene is TRBV27, the J gene TRBJ1-2; D is perhaps TRBD1 (6 bases). V was clipped by 4 bases and J by 4 bases, with 13 bases between them. The V gene's germline CDR1 is MNHEY and CDR2 SMNVEV (reference sequence). The CDR3 contains 14 residues. The DNA of the CDR3 is TGTGCCAGCAGTTGGGAGGGGGGGAGCTATGGCTACACCTTC. Protein product: CASSWEGGSYGYTF.

V is TRBV29-1 and J is TRBJ1-2; D is unclear. CDR1 and CDR2 (germline): SQVTM, ANQGSEA. V gave up 3 bases and J gave up 9 bases, with 8 bases separating them. The CDR3 has 10 amino acids. This chain's CDR3 is CSVDEGSYTF. In DNA, the CDR3 is TGCAGCGTTGATGAAGGCAGCTACACCTTC.

The chain joins TRBV6-1 to TRBJ1-4; 7 nucleotides align to TRBD1. The germline V gene encodes CDR1 MNHNS and CDR2 SASEGT. The CDR3 length is 13 residues. The V gene end was trimmed by 2 bases and the J gene end by 8 bases; junction bases not matched to a gene: 2. CDR3 coding DNA: TGTGCCAGCAGTGAACAGGGGGACGAAAAACTGTTTTTT. It encodes CASSEQGDEKLFF.

CDR3 residues: CASNQGGNVGEKLFF. CDR3 nucleotides: TGTGCCAGCAACCAGGGGGGGAATGTGGGTGAAAAACTGTTTTTT. The chain has TRBV7-2 and TRBJ1-4, with 7 bases fitting TRBD1. CDR1 SGHTA and CDR2 FQGNSA come from the germline V gene. V was pared by 7 bases and J by 7 bases, with 12 bases of the junction left unmatched. The CDR3 is 15 residues long. The whole variable domain, filled in from reference TRBV7-2 and TRBJ1-4, reads GAGVSQSPSNKVTEKGKDVELRCDPISGHTALYWYRQSLGQGLEFLIYFQGNSAPDKSGLPSDRFSAERTGGSVSTLTIQRTQQEDSAVYLCASNQGGNVGEKLFFGSGTQLSVL.

Comments on this clone: At one end, the junction sequence differs from germline, possibly due to a read error. The chain joins TRBV12-3 or TRBV12-4 to TRBJ1-2, with D unclear. This CDR3 region has 11 residues. CDR3 residues: CASSLGGEVNF. Here the CDR3 DNA reads TGTGCCAGCAGTTTGGGTGGTGAGGTGAACTTC.

This chain joins TRBV7-8 and TRBJ2-7, with 11 positions matching TRBD1. Germline values: CDR1 SGHVS, CDR2 FQNEAQ. The CDR3 has 15 amino acids. After removal of 3 bases from V and 4 bases from J, the junction contained 5 bases not matched to a gene. CDR3 sequence: CASSFLRDRGYEQYF. CDR3 DNA sequence: TGTGCCAGCAGCTTTCTCCGGGACAGGGGGTACGAGCAGTACTTC.

The rearrangement uses TRBV19 and TRBJ1-1, with D possibly matching TRBD1 (6 bases). V gave up 6 bases and J gave up 0 bases, with 29 bases separating them. The germline V gene has CDR1 LNHDA and CDR2 SQIVND (reference sequence). The CDR3 is 20 amino acids. CDR3 residues: CASRGVGVTGTSTMNTEAFF. The CDR3 nucleotides are TGTGCCAGTAGGGGGGTTGGGGTTACAGGGACATCTACTATGAACACTGAAGCTTTCTTT. The full variable domain, rest sourced from reference TRBV19 and TRBJ1-1, is DGGITQSPKYLFRKEGQNVTLSCEQNLNHDAMYWYRQDPGQGLRLIYYSQIVNDFQKGDIAEGYSVSREKKESFPLTVTSAQKNPTAFYLCASRGVGVTGTSTMNTEAFFGQGTRLTVV.

The J gene is TRBJ2-5, the V gene TRBV7-3, with 9 bases matching TRBD1. Germline V gene data show CDR1 as SGHTA and CDR2 as FQGTGA. The length of the CDR3 is 13 residues. The V segment lost 5 bases and the J segment 3 bases; nucleotides outside the gene matches: 1. The CDR3 sequence: CASSRTGEETQYF. The CDR3 DNA follows: TGTGCCAGCAGCCGGACAGGGGAAGAGACCCAGTACTTC.

The V call is TRBV5-1, the J call TRBJ2-7, with 7 bases matching TRBD1. Germline assignment: CDR1 SGHRS and CDR2 YFSETQ. Trimming at V came to 3 bases and at J to 4 bases, leaving 13 bases not matched to a gene. The CDR3 runs 16 residues. CDR3 in amino acids: CASSSFPGQSRYEQYF. In nucleotides, the CDR3 is TGCGCCAGCAGCTCCTTCCCGGGACAGTCCCGGTACGAGCAGTACTTC.